This entry concerns a single T cell receptor beta chain. The germline gene is not matched at one end of the junction; a read error may be the cause. This sample was included in a study of OX40 agonist ivuxolimab in advanced cancers. Germline V gives CDR1 SNHLY, CDR2 FYNNEI. This CDR3 has 12 amino acids. TCRdb keeps only in-frame clones here, not all; method: immunoSEQ multiplex PCR. The repertoire consists of about 29,000 clones, with 85% to 95% occurring once and the leading ten covering 9.4%. The chain joins TRBV2 to TRBJ2-5; tentative D call: TRBD1 (5 bases). This clonotype was sampled from an adult with an advanced solid tumor such as melanoma, head and neck, liver or kidney cancer. The sample here was CD4+ or CD8+ T cells sorted from blood, taken in a trial of the OX40 agonist ivuxolimab. The CDR3 sequence is CASREDRETQYF. The CDR3 nucleotides are TGTGCCAGCAGGGAAGACAGAGAGACCCAGTACTTC.